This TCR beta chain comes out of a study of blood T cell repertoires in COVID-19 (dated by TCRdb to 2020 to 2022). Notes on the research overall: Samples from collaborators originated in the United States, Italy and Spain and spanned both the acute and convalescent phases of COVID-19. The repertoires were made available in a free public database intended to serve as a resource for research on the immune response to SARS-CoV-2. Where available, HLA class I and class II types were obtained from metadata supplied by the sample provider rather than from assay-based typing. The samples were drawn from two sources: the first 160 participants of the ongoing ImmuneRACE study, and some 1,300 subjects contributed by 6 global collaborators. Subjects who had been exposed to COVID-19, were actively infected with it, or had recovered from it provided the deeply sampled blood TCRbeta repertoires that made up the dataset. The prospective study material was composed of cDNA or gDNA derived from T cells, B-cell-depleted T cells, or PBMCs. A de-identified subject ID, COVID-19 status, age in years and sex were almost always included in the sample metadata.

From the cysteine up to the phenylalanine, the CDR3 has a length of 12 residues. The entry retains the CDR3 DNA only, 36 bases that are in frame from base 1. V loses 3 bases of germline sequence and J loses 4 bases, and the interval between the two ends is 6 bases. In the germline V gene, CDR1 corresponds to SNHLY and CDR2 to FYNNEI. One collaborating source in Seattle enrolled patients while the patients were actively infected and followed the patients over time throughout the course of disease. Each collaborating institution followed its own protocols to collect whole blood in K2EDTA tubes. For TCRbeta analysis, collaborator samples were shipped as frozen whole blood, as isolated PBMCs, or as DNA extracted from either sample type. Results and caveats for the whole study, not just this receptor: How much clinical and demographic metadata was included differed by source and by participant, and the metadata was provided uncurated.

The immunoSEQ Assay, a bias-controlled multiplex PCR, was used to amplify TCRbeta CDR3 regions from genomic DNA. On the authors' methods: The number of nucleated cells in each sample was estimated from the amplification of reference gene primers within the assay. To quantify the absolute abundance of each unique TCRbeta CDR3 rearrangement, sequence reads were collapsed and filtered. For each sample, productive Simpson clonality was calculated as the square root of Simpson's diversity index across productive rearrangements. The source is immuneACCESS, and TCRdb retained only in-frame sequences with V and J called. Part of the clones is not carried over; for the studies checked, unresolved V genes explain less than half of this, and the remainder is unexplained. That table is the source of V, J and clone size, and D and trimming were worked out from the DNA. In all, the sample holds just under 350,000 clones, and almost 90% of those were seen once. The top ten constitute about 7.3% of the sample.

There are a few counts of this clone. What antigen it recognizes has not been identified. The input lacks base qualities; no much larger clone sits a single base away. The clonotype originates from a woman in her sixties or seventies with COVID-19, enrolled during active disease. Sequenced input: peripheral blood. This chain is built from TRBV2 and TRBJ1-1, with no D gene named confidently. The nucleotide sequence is TGTGCCAGCAGTGACGGGTTCACTGAAGCTTTCTTT. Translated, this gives CASSDGFTEAFF. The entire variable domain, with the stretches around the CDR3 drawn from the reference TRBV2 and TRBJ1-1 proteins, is EPEVTQTPSHQVTQMGQEVILRCVPISNHLYFYWYRQILGQKVEFLVSFYNNEISEKSEIFDDQFSVERPDGSNFTLKIRSTKLEDSAMYFCASSDGFTEAFFGQGTRLTVV.